The TCR beta chain under discussion was sequenced for a study of T cells in localized non-small cell lung cancer. Sequencing was performed with immunoSEQ multiplex PCR; in TCRdb, only in-frame clones are kept and a portion is missing. The data contain under 2,000 clones, 26% of them seen just once; the ten biggest clones take up 12% to 15%. About this clone: What it binds is unknown.

Whole-study results and caveats: Median around 62 top-100 tumor clones were shared with paired adjacent lung.

The sequence derives from a female donor over 55 with stage I lung adenocarcinoma. The sample consisted of normal lung tissue next to the tumor, taken before any cancer treatment.

The CDR3 nucleotides read TGTGCCAGCAGTTCGACAGCCCAATCGAGGCCCCAGCATTTT. It codes for CASSSTAQSRPQHF. The chain combines TRBV6-8 with TRBJ1-5; TRBD1 might be the D (5 bases). This CDR3 is built from 14 residues. Germline assignment: CDR1 MNHGY and CDR2 SAAAGT. The V gene lost 4 bases and the J gene lost 9 bases, with 16 bases spanning the gap.